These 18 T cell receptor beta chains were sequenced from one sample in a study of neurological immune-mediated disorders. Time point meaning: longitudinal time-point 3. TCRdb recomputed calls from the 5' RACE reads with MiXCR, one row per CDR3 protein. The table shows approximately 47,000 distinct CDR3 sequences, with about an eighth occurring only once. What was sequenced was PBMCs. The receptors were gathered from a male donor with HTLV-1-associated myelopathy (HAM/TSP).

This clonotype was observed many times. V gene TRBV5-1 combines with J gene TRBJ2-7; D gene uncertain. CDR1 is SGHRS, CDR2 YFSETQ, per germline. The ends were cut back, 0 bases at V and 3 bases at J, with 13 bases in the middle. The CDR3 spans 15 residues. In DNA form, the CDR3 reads TGCGCCAGCAGCTTGGGTTTAGCCCGTAACTACGAGCAGTACTTC. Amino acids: CASSLGLARNYEQYF.

CDR3 region: CASSESKGLAGDSVQYF. CDR3 DNA: TGCGCCAGCAGTGAGTCGAAAGGACTAGCGGGGGATAGTGTGCAGTACTTC. The V gene is TRBV10-1, the J gene TRBJ2-7; 13 nucleotides line up with TRBD2. The germline V gene encodes CDR1 WNHNN and CDR2 SYGVQD (reference sequence). CDR3 length: 17 amino acids. Losses at the gene ends were 0 bases for V and 9 bases for J; bases not matched to a gene: 11.

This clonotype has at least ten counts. In nucleotides, the CDR3 is TGTGCCAGCAGTATTGTGGGATCTGGGGCCAACGTCCTGACTTTC. This translates into CASSIVGSGANVLTF. The chain carries TRBV28 and TRBJ2-6; the D is unclear. Germline loops: CDR1 MDHEN, CDR2 SYDVKM. Between the trimmed V and J ends, which lost 5 bases and 1 base, there was a span of 9 bases. The CDR3 length is 15 residues. The whole variable domain, remainder taken from reference TRBV28 and TRBJ2-6, is DVKVTQSSRYLVKRTGEKVFLECVQDMDHENMFWYRQDPGLGLRLIYFSYDVKMKEKGDIPEGYSVSREKKERFSLILESASTNQTSMYLCASSIVGSGANVLTFGAGSRLTVL.

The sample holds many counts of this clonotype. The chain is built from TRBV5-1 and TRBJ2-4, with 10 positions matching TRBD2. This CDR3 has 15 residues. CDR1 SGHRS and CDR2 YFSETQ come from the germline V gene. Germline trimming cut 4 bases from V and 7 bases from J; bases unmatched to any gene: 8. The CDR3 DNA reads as TGCGCCAGCAGCCCCACTAGCGGGGTAGTGAACATTCAGTACTTC. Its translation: CASSPTSGVVNIQYF.

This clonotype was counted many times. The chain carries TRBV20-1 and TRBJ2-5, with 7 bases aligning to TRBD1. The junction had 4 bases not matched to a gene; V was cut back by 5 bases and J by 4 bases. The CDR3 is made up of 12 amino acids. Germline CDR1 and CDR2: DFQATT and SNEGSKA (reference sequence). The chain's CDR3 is CSAPDRVETQYF. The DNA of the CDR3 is TGCAGTGCTCCCGACAGGGTAGAGACCCAGTACTTC.

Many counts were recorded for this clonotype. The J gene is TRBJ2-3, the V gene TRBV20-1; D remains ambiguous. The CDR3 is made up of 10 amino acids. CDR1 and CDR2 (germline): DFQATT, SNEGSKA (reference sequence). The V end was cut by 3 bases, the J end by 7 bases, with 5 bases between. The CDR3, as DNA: TGCAGTGCTAGTGATAATACGCAGTATTTT. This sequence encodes CSASDNTQYF.

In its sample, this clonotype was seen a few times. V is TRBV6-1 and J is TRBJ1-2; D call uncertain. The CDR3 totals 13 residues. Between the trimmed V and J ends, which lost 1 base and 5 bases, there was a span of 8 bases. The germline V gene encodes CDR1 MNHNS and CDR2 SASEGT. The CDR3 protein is CASSEGGAYGYTF. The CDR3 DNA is TGTGCCAGCAGTGAAGGCGGTGCTTATGGCTACACCTTC.

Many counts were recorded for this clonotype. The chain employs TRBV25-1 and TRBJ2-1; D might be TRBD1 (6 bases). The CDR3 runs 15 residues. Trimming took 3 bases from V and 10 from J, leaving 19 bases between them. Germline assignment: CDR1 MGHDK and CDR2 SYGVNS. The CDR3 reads CASSDIRTVQGEQFF. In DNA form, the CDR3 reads TGTGCCAGCAGTGATATTCGGACCGTCCAGGGGGAGCAGTTCTTC.

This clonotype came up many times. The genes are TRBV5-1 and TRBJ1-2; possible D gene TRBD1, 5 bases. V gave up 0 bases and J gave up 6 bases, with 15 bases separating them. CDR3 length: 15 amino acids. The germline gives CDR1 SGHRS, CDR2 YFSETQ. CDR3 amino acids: CASSLGNARDNGYTF. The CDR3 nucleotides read TGCGCCAGCAGCTTGGGAAACGCCAGGGATAATGGCTACACCTTC.

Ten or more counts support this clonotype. CDR3 amino acids: CASSGQGQQPQHF. The CDR3 nucleotides read TGTGCCAGCAGCGGACAGGGGCAACAGCCCCAGCATTTT. V gene TRBV12-3 or TRBV12-4 combines with J gene TRBJ1-5; 9 bases align to TRBD1. J lost 7 bases, V lost 6 bases, and 4 bases had no gene match. This CDR3 is built from 13 residues.

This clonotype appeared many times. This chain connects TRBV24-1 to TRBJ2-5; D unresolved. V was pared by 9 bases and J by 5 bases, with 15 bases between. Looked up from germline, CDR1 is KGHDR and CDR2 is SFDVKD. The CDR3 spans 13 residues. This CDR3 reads CATSDSGRETQYF. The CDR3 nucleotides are TGTGCCACCTCTGACTCCGGTCGGGAGACCCAGTACTTC.

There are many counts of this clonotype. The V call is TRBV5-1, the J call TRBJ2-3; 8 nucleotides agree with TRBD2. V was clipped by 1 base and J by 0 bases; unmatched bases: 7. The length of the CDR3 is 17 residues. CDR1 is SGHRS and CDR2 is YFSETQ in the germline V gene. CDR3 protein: CASSLTSGLASTDTQYF. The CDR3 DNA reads TGCGCCAGCAGCTTGACTAGCGGCCTTGCTAGCACAGATACGCAGTATTTT.

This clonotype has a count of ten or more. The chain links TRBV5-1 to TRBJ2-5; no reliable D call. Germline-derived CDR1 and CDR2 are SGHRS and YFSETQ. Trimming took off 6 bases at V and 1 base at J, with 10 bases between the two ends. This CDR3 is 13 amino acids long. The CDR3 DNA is TGCGCCAGCATCGGGCAACTCCAAGAGACCCAGTACTTC. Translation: CASIGQLQETQYF.

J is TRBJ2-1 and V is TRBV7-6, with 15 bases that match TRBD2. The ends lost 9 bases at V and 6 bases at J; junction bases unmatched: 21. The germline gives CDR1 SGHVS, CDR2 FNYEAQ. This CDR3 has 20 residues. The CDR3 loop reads CARSRTRTSGGAVRGNEQFF. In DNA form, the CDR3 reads TGTGCCAGAAGCCGTACCCGGACTAGCGGGGGGGCCGTGCGTGGCAATGAGCAGTTCTTC. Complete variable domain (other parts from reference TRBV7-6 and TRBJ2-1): GAGVSQSPRYKVTKRGQDVALRCDPISGHVSLYWYRQALGQGPEFLTYFNYEAQQDKSGLPNDRFSAERPEGSISTLTIQRTEQRDSAMYRCARSRTRTSGGAVRGNEQFFGPGTRLTVL.

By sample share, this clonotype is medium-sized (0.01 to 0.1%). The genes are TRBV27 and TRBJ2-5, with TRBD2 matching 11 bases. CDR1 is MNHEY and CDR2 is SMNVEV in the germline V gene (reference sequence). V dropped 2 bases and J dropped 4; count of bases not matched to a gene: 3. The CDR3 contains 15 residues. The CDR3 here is CASSLTLAGGETQYF. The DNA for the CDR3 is TGTGCCAGCAGTTTAACCCTAGCGGGGGGAGAGACCCAGTACTTC.

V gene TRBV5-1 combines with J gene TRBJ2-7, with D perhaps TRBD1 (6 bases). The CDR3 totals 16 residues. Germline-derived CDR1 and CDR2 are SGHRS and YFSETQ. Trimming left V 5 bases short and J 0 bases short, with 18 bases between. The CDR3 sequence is CASSPTGTHLSYEQYF. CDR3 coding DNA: TGCGCCAGCAGTCCAACCGGGACACACCTCTCCTACGAGCAGTACTTC. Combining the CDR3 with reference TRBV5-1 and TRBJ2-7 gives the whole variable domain KAGVTQTPRYLIKTRGQQVTLSCSPISGHRSVSWYQQTPGQGLQFLFEYFSETQRNKGNFPGRFSGRQFSNSRSEMNVSTLELGDSALYLCASSPTGTHLSYEQYFGPGTRLTVT.

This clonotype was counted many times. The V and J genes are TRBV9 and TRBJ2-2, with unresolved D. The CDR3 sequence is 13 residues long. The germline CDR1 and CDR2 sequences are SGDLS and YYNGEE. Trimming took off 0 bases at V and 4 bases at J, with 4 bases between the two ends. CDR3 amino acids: CASSVGGTGELFF. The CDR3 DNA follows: TGTGCCAGCAGCGTAGGGGGCACCGGGGAGCTGTTTTTT.

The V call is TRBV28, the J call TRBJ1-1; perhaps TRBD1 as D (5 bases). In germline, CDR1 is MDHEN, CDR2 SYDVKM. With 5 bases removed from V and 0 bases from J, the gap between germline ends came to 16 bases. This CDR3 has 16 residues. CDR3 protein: CASSGGLWLLNTEAFF. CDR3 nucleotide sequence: TGTGCCAGCAGTGGGGGACTTTGGCTCTTGAACACTGAAGCTTTCTTT. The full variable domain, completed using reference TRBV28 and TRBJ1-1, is DVKVTQSSRYLVKRTGEKVFLECVQDMDHENMFWYRQDPGLGLRLIYFSYDVKMKEKGDIPEGYSVSREKKERFSLILESASTNQTSMYLCASSGGLWLLNTEAFFGQGTRLTVV.